Listed here are 26 T cell receptor beta chains from one sample, sequenced in a study of spatial heterogeneity in lung cancer. Whole-study results and caveats: Mutation counts in tumors were tracked by counts of expanded intratumoral alpha and beta TCRs.

One entry per CDR3 protein, called by TCRdb with MiXCR from the 5' RACE reads. The sample has some 3,500 distinct CDR3 sequences; around 24% are singletons. The time point was: sample taken at primary tumor resection. No antigens are known for them. The source was lung tumor tissue, collected at surgery. The receptors come from a male donor with early-stage non-small cell lung cancer.

By share of the sample, this clonotype is medium-sized. This beta chain turned up in a library designed for alpha chains; as an off-target read, its abundance says little. The chain recombines TRBV9 with TRBJ1-2; tentative D call: TRBD1 (6 bases). This CDR3 is 17 amino acids long. Germline V gene lookup returns CDR1 SGDLS and CDR2 YYNGEE. The V and J ends lost 0 bases and 5 bases respectively, with 20 bases between them. The CDR3 nucleotides read TGTGCCAGCAGCGTAGACCCGACATTGGGGGCAGGTTATGGCTACACCTTC. Amino acids: CASSVDPTLGAGYGYTF.

In this sample, this clonotype is medium-sized. As an off-target read in a library built for alpha chains, this beta chain has a frequency of little significance. CDR3 amino acids: CSARQVPLNEQFF. As DNA, the CDR3 is TGCAGTGCTAGACAGGTTCCTCTCAATGAGCAGTTCTTC. J is TRBJ2-1 and V is TRBV20-1; D not resolved. CDR1 is DFQATT and CDR2 is SNEGSKA in the germline V gene (reference sequence). V lost 2 bases and J lost 6, with 11 bases in between. The CDR3 is 13 residues long.

Relative to its sample, this clonotype is medium-sized. Little can be read into the size of this beta chain, an off-target read in a library designed for alpha chains. The chain uses TRBV10-3 and TRBJ2-5; no reliable D call. The length of the CDR3 is 12 residues. Trimming removed 6 bases at V and 0 bases at J, with 5 bases between. Germline loops: CDR1 ENHRY, CDR2 SYGVKD. CDR3 in amino acids: CAISRDQETQYF. DNA for the CDR3: TGTGCCATCAGCCGGGACCAAGAGACCCAGTACTTC.

Judged by abundance, this clonotype is medium-sized. Because this beta chain is a stray read in a library intended to capture alpha chains, its abundance should not be given much weight. This sequence joins TRBV5-1 and TRBJ2-5; 9 bases are shared with TRBD2. The CDR3 extends over 15 amino acids. Germline CDR1 reads SGHRS; CDR2 reads YFSETQ. V shed 5 bases, J shed 2 bases, and the junction held 7 bases outside the gene matches. This chain's CDR3 is CASRISGGRQETQYF. The CDR3 nucleotides read TGCGCCAGCAGGATAAGCGGGGGGCGACAAGAGACCCAGTACTTC.

Sample share makes this clonotype medium-sized. This beta chain was picked up by a library intended for alpha chains and is off target, so its count carries little meaning. The chain is built from TRBV5-1 and TRBJ2-5, with D possibly matching TRBD2 (6 bases). Trimming cost V 1 base and J 7 bases, with 14 bases left between them. The CDR3 contains 14 residues. Germline CDR1 reads SGHRS; CDR2 reads YFSETQ. The CDR3 sequence is CASSLRILEGTQYF. The CDR3 nucleotides read TGCGCCAGCAGCTTGAGGATCTTGGAGGGGACCCAGTACTTC.

In this sample, this clonotype turned up many times. This beta chain is a stray sequence in a library constructed for alpha chains; its clone size is not meaningful. V usage is TRBV4-2 and J usage is TRBJ1-1; 7 nucleotides agree with TRBD1. The germline gives CDR1 LGHNA, CDR2 YNFKEQ. The CDR3 is made up of 15 amino acids. V shed 4 bases, J shed 4 bases, and the junction held 9 bases outside the gene matches. CDR3 loop: CASSPSQGGSTEAFF. The CDR3 nucleotides read TGTGCCAGCAGCCCCTCTCAGGGGGGCTCCACTGAAGCTTTCTTT.

This clonotype has ten or more counts. This beta chain lies outside the target of a library built for alpha chains; its clone size means little. V usage is TRBV30 and J usage is TRBJ1-3, with D tentatively TRBD1 (6 bases). The ends were cut back, 0 bases at V and 0 bases at J, with 12 bases in the middle. Germline CDR1 reads GTSNPN; CDR2 reads SVGIG (reference sequence). The CDR3 has 16 residues. CDR3: CAWSVRGGSSGNTIYF. The CDR3, as DNA: TGTGCCTGGAGTGTAAGGGGGGGAAGCTCTGGAAACACCATATATTTT.

This clonotype is deemed medium-sized (0.01 to 0.1%). This beta chain came through as a stray read in a library set up for alpha chains, and its size says little. This chain links TRBV6-2 or TRBV6-3 with TRBJ1-1, with a weak D call TRBD1 (5 bases). Trimming cost V 2 bases and J 6 bases, with 13 bases left between them. The germline CDR1 and CDR2 sequences are MNHEY and SVGEGT. The CDR3 loop spans 14 amino acids. The chain's CDR3 is CASSYGAGLAEAFF. In nucleotides, the CDR3 is TGTGCCAGCAGTTACGGTGCGGGGCTGGCTGAAGCTTTCTTT.

Concerning this clonotype itself: This beta chain was picked up by a library intended for alpha chains and is off target, so its count carries little meaning. V usage is TRBV7-9 and J usage is TRBJ1-1; D ambiguous. V lost 2 bases and J lost 0, with 7 bases in between. Germline V gives CDR1 SEHNR, CDR2 FQNEAQ (reference sequence). The CDR3 has 14 amino acids. The CDR3 sequence is CASSLFLMNTEAFF. The CDR3 nucleotides are TGTGCCAGCAGCTTATTTTTGATGAACACTGAAGCTTTCTTT. Based on the CDR3 plus reference TRBV7-9 and TRBJ1-1, the full variable domain is DTGVSQNPRHKITKRGQNVTFRCDPISEHNRLYWYRQTLGQGPEFLTYFQNEAQLEKSRLLSDRFSAERPKGSFSTLEIQRTEQGDSAMYLCASSLFLMNTEAFFGQGTRLTVV.

By share, this clonotype ranks as medium-sized. This beta chain is a stray sequence in a library constructed for alpha chains; its clone size is not meaningful. The V call is TRBV20-1, the J call TRBJ1-5; perhaps TRBD1 as D (6 bases). The CDR3 contains 17 residues. Germline CDR1 is DFQATT and CDR2 is SNEGSKA (reference sequence). V was cut by 0 bases and J by 0 bases, with 15 bases left in between. In DNA, the CDR3 is TGCAGTGCTAGAGATCCCGGACAGACATATAGCAATCAGCCCCAGCATTTT. It yields the protein CSARDPGQTYSNQPQHF.

In this sample, this clonotype turned up a few times. Found in a library prepared for alpha chains, this beta chain is an off-target read, and its abundance has little meaning. This rearrangement joins TRBV11-2 to TRBJ2-1, with D possibly being TRBD1 or TRBD2 (6 bases each). Trimming took off 5 bases at V and 6 bases at J, with 17 bases between the two ends. CDR3 length equals 15 residues. Germline CDR1 reads SGHAT; CDR2 reads FQNNGV. CDR3 DNA sequence: TGTGCCAGCAGCCGAAATCGGGGGCCAGGCAATGAGCAGTTCTTC. Amino acids: CASSRNRGPGNEQFF.

Only a few counts were recorded for this clonotype. This beta chain turned up in a library designed for alpha chains; as an off-target read, its abundance says little. This chain connects TRBV4-2 to TRBJ2-7; D is possibly TRBD1 (6 bases). Germline V gene sequence: CDR1 LGHNA, CDR2 YNFKEQ. CDR3 size: 16 residues. V was trimmed by 1 base and J by 3 bases, leaving 16 bases between them. CDR3 nucleotides: TGTGCCAGCAGCCAAGGGGACACAATCCCCGACTACGAGCAGTACTTC. It translates to CASSQGDTIPDYEQYF.

This clonotype qualifies as medium-sized. This beta chain came through as a stray read in a library set up for alpha chains, and its size says little. The V and J genes are TRBV7-6 and TRBJ1-1; a weak D match, TRBD1 (6 bases). This CDR3 contains 14 residues. Trimming removed 5 bases at V and 8 bases at J, with 18 bases between. Germline loops: CDR1 SGHVS, CDR2 FNYEAQ. The chain's CDR3 is CASSPLTGAGEAFF. DNA for the CDR3: TGTGCCAGCAGCCCTCTCACGGGGGCAGGCGAAGCTTTCTTT.

About this clonotype: This beta chain is a stray read from a library made for alpha chains; its abundance is not meaningful. The chain uses TRBV7-8 and TRBJ2-5, with D tentatively TRBD1 (6 bases). The CDR3 runs to 20 residues. The germline CDR1 and CDR2 sequences are SGHVS and FQNEAQ. Trimming took off 1 base at V and 4 bases at J, with 28 bases between the two ends. The CDR3 nucleotides read TGTGCCAGCAGCTTAGAACCGAGGATGGACAGAACCTCCACGGGAGAGACCCAGTACTTC. This encodes CASSLEPRMDRTSTGETQYF. Together with reference TRBV7-8 and TRBJ2-5, the CDR3 gives the full variable domain: GAGVSQSPRYKVAKRGQDVALRCDPISGHVSLFWYQQALGQGPEFLTYFQNEAQLDKSGLPSDRFFAERPEGSVSTLKIQRTQQEDSAVYLCASSLEPRMDRTSTGETQYFGPGTRLLVL.

This clonotype ranks as medium-sized. Within a library made for alpha chains, this beta chain is off target, and its count is uninformative. The chain couples TRBV11-2 to TRBJ1-3; no clear D gene. Germline lookup yields CDR1 SGHAT and CDR2 FQNNGV. This CDR3 has 12 residues. V was clipped by 8 bases and J by 4 bases, with 9 bases between them. The CDR3 protein is CASRDMGNTIYF. CDR3 coding DNA: TGTGCCAGCCGCGACATGGGAAACACCATATATTTT. The full variable domain, completed using reference TRBV11-2 and TRBJ1-3, is EAGVAQSPRYKIIEKRQSVAFWCNPISGHATLYWYQQILGQGPKLLIQFQNNGVVDDSQLPKDRFSAERLKGVDSTLKIQPAKLEDSAVYLCASRDMGNTIYFGEGSWLTVV.

As concerns this clonotype: With the library built for alpha chains, this beta chain is off target and its frequency is not meaningful. J is TRBJ1-2 and V is TRBV2; tentatively, D is TRBD1 (6 bases). In germline, CDR1 is SNHLY, CDR2 FYNNEI. The CDR3 runs 14 residues. The V end was cut by 3 bases, the J end by 0 bases, with 8 bases between. CDR3: CASSEDRANYGYTF. CDR3 nucleotide sequence: TGTGCCAGCAGTGAGGACAGAGCTAACTATGGCTACACCTTC.

By sample share, this clonotype is medium-sized. The library was prepared for alpha chains; this beta chain is a stray read, so its frequency means little. V usage is TRBV7-2 and J usage is TRBJ2-3, with 10 bases that match TRBD2. V shed 4 bases, J shed 7 bases, and the junction held 5 bases outside the gene matches. CDR1 and CDR2 from the germline V gene are SGHTA and FQGNSA. There are 14 residues in the CDR3. The CDR3 nucleotides are TGTGCCAGCAGCTCTAGCGGGGGTCCATATACGCAGTATTTT. Protein product: CASSSSGGPYTQYF.

By sample fraction, this clonotype is medium-sized (0.01 to 0.1%). This beta chain appears as a stray read in a library generated for alpha chains; its size is not informative. V usage is TRBV18 and J usage is TRBJ1-1; no firm D call. The CDR3 runs 16 residues. Germline values: CDR1 KGHSH, CDR2 LQKENI. V lost 0 bases, J lost 0 bases, and 11 bases lay in between. The CDR3 bases are TGTGCCAGCTCACCACCAAACAGCGCCCTGAACACTGAAGCTTTCTTT. This encodes CASSPPNSALNTEAFF.

This clonotype qualifies as medium-sized. This beta chain is off target for a library built for alpha chains, so its abundance means little. This chain links TRBV24-1 with TRBJ1-1; tentative D call: TRBD1 (5 bases). The CDR3 length is 12 residues. The germline gives CDR1 KGHDR, CDR2 SFDVKD. V lost 9 bases, J lost 5 bases, and 12 bases lay in between. The CDR3 DNA is TGTGCCACCTCTACAGGAGGGACTGAAGCTTTCTTT. Its translation is CATSTGGTEAFF.

In its sample, this clonotype ranks as medium-sized. Because the library targeted alpha chains, this beta chain is an off-target read whose size means little. DNA for the CDR3: TGCAGTGCTAGATGGGGGGAGGGGTCCACTGAAGCTTTCTTT. Amino acid sequence: CSARWGEGSTEAFF. The J gene is TRBJ1-1, the V gene TRBV20-1, with a weak D call TRBD1 (5 bases). Trimming pared 2 bases from V and 4 bases from J, leaving 14 bases between. The CDR3 is made up of 14 amino acids. Germline V gene lookup returns CDR1 DFQATT and CDR2 SNEGSKA (reference sequence).

This clonotype rates as medium-sized (0.01 to 0.1%). The library was built for alpha chains, so this beta chain is an off-target read and its size means little. Here the CDR3 reads CASRPGTGMNTEAFF. As DNA, the CDR3 is TGTGCCAGCAGACCCGGGACAGGGATGAACACTGAAGCTTTCTTT. The V and J genes are TRBV12-3 or TRBV12-4 and TRBJ1-1; 9 nucleotides line up with TRBD1. The CDR3 runs 15 residues. Losses at the gene ends were 6 bases for V and 0 bases for J; bases not matched to a gene: 5.

As for this clonotype: This beta chain represents an off-target read in a library built for alpha chains; its size is of limited meaning. This sequence joins TRBV12-3 or TRBV12-4 and TRBJ1-5; TRBD1 is a possible D gene (5 bases). Trimming removed 5 bases at V and 6 bases at J, with 14 bases between. The CDR3 has 14 residues. In nucleotides, the CDR3 is TGTGCCAGCAGTCGATACAGGTTCGGTCAGCCCCAGCATTTT. It specifies CASSRYRFGQPQHF.

Ten or more counts support this clonotype. This beta chain represents an off-target read in a library built for alpha chains; its size is of limited meaning. This chain links TRBV20-1 with TRBJ2-5; tentative D call: TRBD1 (6 bases). Looked up from germline, CDR1 is DFQATT and CDR2 is SNEGSKA (reference sequence). Trimming pared 6 bases from V and 2 bases from J, leaving 10 bases between. This CDR3 has 12 residues. CDR3 nucleotide sequence: TGCAGTGCCCTCGGACAGCAAGAGACCCAGTACTTC. Translation: CSALGQQETQYF.

By its share, this clonotype is medium-sized. This beta chain is an unintended read in a library built for alpha chains; its size means little. V is TRBV6-6 and J is TRBJ2-7; the D call may be TRBD1 or TRBD2 (6 bases each). Germline V gene data show CDR1 as MNHNY and CDR2 as SVGAGI (reference sequence). This CDR3 contains 13 residues. V was shortened by 2 bases and J by 4 bases, with 9 bases between the two germline ends. The CDR3: CASSYGGQYEQYV. DNA for the CDR3: TGTGCCAGCAGTTACGGGGGGCAATACGAGCAGTACGTC.

This clonotype counts as large. With the library built for alpha chains, this beta chain is off target and its frequency is not meaningful. The rearrangement links TRBV30 to TRBJ1-1; D gene uncertain. Germline loops: CDR1 GTSNPN, CDR2 SVGIG (reference sequence). Trimming shortened V by 0 bases and J by 6 bases, and 14 bases separated the two germline ends. The CDR3 is made up of 14 amino acids. DNA for the CDR3: TGTGCCTGGAGTGTGAAACAATTTAGGGCTGAAGCTTTCTTT. Its protein is CAWSVKQFRAEAFF.

On this clonotype: This beta chain is an off-target read within a library intended for alpha chains, so its frequency means little. The V gene is TRBV12-3 or TRBV12-4, the J gene TRBJ2-1; TRBD2 aligns across 12 bases. The V gene end was trimmed by 2 bases and the J gene end by 6 bases; junction bases not matched to a gene: 8. The CDR3 loop spans 17 amino acids. In DNA, the CDR3 is TGTGCCAGCAGTTTATGGCTAGCGGGAGGGTTTTTCAATGAGCAGTTCTTC. It specifies CASSLWLAGGFFNEQFF.